This T cell receptor beta chain stems from a study of T-cell reconstitution after alpha-beta-depleted transplantation in children. Study-wide findings and caveats: Surviving recipient T cells and thymic progenitors produced the high day-60 TCRbeta diversity seen in some patients. Counts and diversity of T cells one year after transplant came mostly from newly produced T cells.

This clonotype was picked up many times. Its antigen remains unidentified. TCRbeta library construction was performed incorporating unique molecular identifiers. TCRdb fed the PCR reads into MiXCR, producing one record per CDR3 protein. Seen here are approximately 490,000 distinct CDR3 sequences, 10% to 13% observed once, and the top ten hold 2% to 2.5%. Trimming removed 0 bases at V and 2 bases at J, with 11 bases between. The CDR3 totals 15 residues. CDR1 and CDR2 (germline): DFQATT, SNEGSKA (reference sequence). The chain is built from TRBV20-1 and TRBJ2-1; D is ambiguous. The sequence derives from a child aged 2 to 9 with inherited bone marrow failure, due to receive a stem cell transplant. The material sequenced was PBMCs, taken before TCRalphabeta/CD19-depleted stem cell transplant. For the CDR3, the DNA is TGCAGTGCTAGAGATCCTAACGGAGCCTACAATGAGCAGTTCTTC. Its translation is CSARDPNGAYNEQFF.